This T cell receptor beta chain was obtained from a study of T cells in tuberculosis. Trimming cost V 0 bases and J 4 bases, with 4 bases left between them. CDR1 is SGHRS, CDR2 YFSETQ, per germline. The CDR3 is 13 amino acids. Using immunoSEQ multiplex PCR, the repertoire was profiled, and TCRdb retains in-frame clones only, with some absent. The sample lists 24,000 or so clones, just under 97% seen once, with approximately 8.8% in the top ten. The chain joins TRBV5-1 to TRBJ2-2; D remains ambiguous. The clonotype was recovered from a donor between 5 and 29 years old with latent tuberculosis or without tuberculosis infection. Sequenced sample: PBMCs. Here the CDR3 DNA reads TGCGCCAGCAGCTTGGCGGTCACCGGGGAGCTGTTTTTT. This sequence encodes CASSLAVTGELFF.